This T cell receptor (beta chain) derives from a study of PD-1 blockade in classical Hodgkin lymphoma. The protocol was immunoSEQ multiplex PCR, while the TCRdb copy is restricted to in-frame clones and leaves out a portion. The data contain about 27,000 clones, about 91% of them seen just once; the ten biggest clones take up 5.5% to 8.5%. The CDR3 covers 15 residues. With V trimmed by 4 bases and J by 9 bases, 9 bases remained unmatched. The germline V gene has CDR1 MNHEY and CDR2 SMNVEV (reference sequence). The study's findings and limits: Baseline diversity was lower in partial responders and progressors than complete responders.

A word on this clone: Its target is not known.

There was relapse after autologous stem cell transplantation in every patient, and there was variation in brentuximab vedotin exposure. Magnetic depletion of non-target cells from thawed PBMCs yielded purified CD8+ T cells. The sequence came from a human donor with classical Hodgkin lymphoma. This specimen consisted of CD8+ T cells from blood, obtained at baseline. The chain carries TRBV27 and TRBJ2-1; 10 nucleotides match TRBD1. In DNA form, the CDR3 reads TGTGCCAGCAGTTCCCGGGACAGGGGCCGCGGTGAGCAGTTCTTC. It encodes CASSSRDRGRGEQFF.